These 30 T cell receptor beta chains originate from one sample sequenced in a study of shared clonotypes between healthy human individuals. This table comes from immunoSEQ multiplex PCR, and its TCRdb copy is limited to in-frame clones, with some not included. The repertoire consists of about 1 million clones, with roughly 80% occurring once and the leading ten covering 1.4%. Sequenced input: memory CD4+ T cells sorted from blood. This sample's subset: CD45RA-negative fraction. Receptors were obtained from a man aged 18 to 35 in good health.

This sequence joins TRBV30 and TRBJ1-3; D gene uncertain. V was pared by 6 bases and J by 8 bases, with 14 bases between. The germline CDR1 and CDR2 sequences are GTSNPN and SVGIG (reference sequence). The CDR3 sequence is 12 residues long. CDR3 in amino acids: CACTPERDTIYF. The CDR3 bases are TGTGCCTGCACACCCGAGCGAGACACCATATATTTT.

The chain couples TRBV5-4 to TRBJ2-1; D gene uncertain. V was shortened by 0 bases and J by 2 bases, with 6 bases between the two germline ends. The germline V gene encodes CDR1 SGHNT and CDR2 YYREEE (reference sequence). The CDR3 covers 14 residues. This CDR3 is CASSLDYTYNEQFF. The CDR3 DNA is TGTGCCAGCAGCTTGGACTACACCTACAATGAGCAGTTCTTC.

This rearrangement joins TRBV18 to TRBJ2-2, with D perhaps TRBD1 (6 bases). The CDR3 has 16 residues. Trimming shortened V by 1 base and J by 0 bases, and 9 bases separated the two germline ends. Germline CDR1 KGHSH, CDR2 LQKENI. CDR3 DNA sequence: TGTGCCAGCTCACCACAGACAGGATCGAACACCGGGGAGCTGTTTTTT. Translation: CASSPQTGSNTGELFF.

The chain joins TRBV18 to TRBJ2-3; D assignment may be TRBD1 or TRBD2 (6 bases each). The CDR3 is 16 amino acids. V gave up 0 bases and J gave up 4 bases, with 14 bases separating them. From germline, CDR1 is KGHSH and CDR2 LQKENI. Here the CDR3 DNA reads TGTGCCAGCTCACCACCGCAGGGGAGGTCCGCAGATACGCAGTATTTT. Translation gives CASSPPQGRSADTQYF.

The chain combines TRBV18 with TRBJ2-5; D unresolved. The V end lost 4 bases, the J end lost 3 bases, and 9 bases lay between the germline ends. The CDR3 spans 13 residues. The germline V gene encodes CDR1 KGHSH and CDR2 LQKENI. In DNA form, the CDR3 reads TGTGCCAGCTCACGAGCCCAGGAAGAGACCCAGTACTTC. Protein sequence: CASSRAQEETQYF.

The CDR3 region is CASSPHRGETQYF. The CDR3 DNA is TGTGCCAGCAGCCCCCACAGGGGAGAGACCCAGTACTTC. The chain couples TRBV9 to TRBJ2-5; 7 positions agree with TRBD1. The V gene's germline CDR1 is SGDLS and CDR2 YYNGEE. The CDR3 is 13 amino acids. Trimming removed 4 bases from V and 4 bases from J; junction bases left unmatched: 4.

CDR3 nucleotides: TGTGCCTGCAACCGCCTCTCTGGGGCCAACGTCCTGACTTTC. Translation: CACNRLSGANVLTF. The chain has TRBV30 and TRBJ2-6; D is uncertain. The V and J ends lost 6 bases and 0 bases respectively, with 9 bases between them. The V gene's germline CDR1 is GTSNPN and CDR2 SVGIG (reference sequence). The length of the CDR3 is 14 residues.

This clone was seen only once. The chain is built from TRBV4-3 and TRBJ2-2; D is ambiguous. Per germline, CDR1 LGHNA and CDR2 YSLEER. The CDR3 is 19 residues long. The V and J ends lost 3 bases and 7 bases respectively, with 27 bases between them. The CDR3 loop is CASSQIWTIRLGLGGELFF. The DNA for the CDR3 is TGCGCCAGCAGCCAGATCTGGACGATAAGGTTGGGGTTAGGCGGGGAGCTGTTTTTT.

This clone was seen just once. The rearrangement uses TRBV5-1 and TRBJ2-7, with 8 positions matching TRBD1. There are 16 residues in the CDR3. Germline V gives CDR1 SGHRS, CDR2 YFSETQ. J gave up 3 bases and V 3 bases, and 11 bases lay outside the gene matches. The chain's CDR3 is CASSSIPGTGFYEQYF. The CDR3 DNA reads TGCGCCAGCAGCTCGATACCCGGGACAGGATTCTACGAGCAGTACTTC.

The rearrangement joins TRBV28 to TRBJ1-6; D gene uncertain. The V end lost 5 bases, the J end lost 2 bases, and 7 bases lay between the germline ends. This CDR3 comprises 14 residues. The germline V gene has CDR1 MDHEN and CDR2 SYDVKM. Here the CDR3 DNA reads TGTGCCAGCAGTACACTGGCCTATAATTCACCCCTCCACTTT. It specifies CASSTLAYNSPLHF.

For the CDR3, the DNA is TGTGCCAGCTCACCATTCGCACAGGGGGCGGTCGAGCAGTACTTC. This gives the protein CASSPFAQGAVEQYF. This rearrangement joins TRBV18 to TRBJ2-7, with TRBD1 matching over 9 bases. The CDR3 is 15 residues long. V gave up 2 bases and J gave up 6 bases; unmatched junction bases: 8. Germline-derived CDR1 and CDR2 are KGHSH and LQKENI.

V usage is TRBV30 and J usage is TRBJ2-2; a possible D gene is TRBD2 (6 bases). CDR3 length equals 14 residues. V lost 4 bases to trimming and J lost 0 bases, with 9 bases between them. The germline V gene encodes CDR1 GTSNPN and CDR2 SVGIG (reference sequence). For the CDR3, the DNA is TGTGCCTGGAAGGGACTCCCGAACACCGGGGAGCTGTTTTTT. Its translation is CAWKGLPNTGELFF.

V gene TRBV21-1 combines with J gene TRBJ2-3; TRBD2, the D gene given by the table, was not confirmed from the DNA. TRBV21-1 is classified as a pseudogene. The CDR3 totals 18 residues. CDR3 coding DNA: TGTGCCAGCAGCAAAGGACCATCTAGCCTTCACCGCACAGATACGCAGTATTTT. Translated: CASSKGPSSLHRTDTQYF.

The DNA of the CDR3 is TGTGCCAGCAGCGTGTCTCAAAAAGGCGGCAATCAGCCCCAGCATTTT. This sequence encodes CASSVSQKGGNQPQHF. V usage is TRBV7-6 and J usage is TRBJ1-5; D not certain. CDR3 length: 16 residues. Germline lookup yields CDR1 SGHVS and CDR2 FNYEAQ. The germline V and J ends were trimmed by 5 bases and 2 bases, with 16 bases remaining between them.

This clone was found a few times. The V and J genes are TRBV2 and TRBJ2-1, with 8 nucleotides matching TRBD1. The CDR3 loop spans 15 amino acids. V lost 4 bases and J lost 3; bases outside the gene matches: 5. Germline values: CDR1 SNHLY, CDR2 FYNNEI. The CDR3 sequence is CASSARTGFYNEQFF. The CDR3, as DNA: TGTGCCAGCAGTGCACGGACAGGGTTCTACAATGAGCAGTTCTTC.

The chain recombines TRBV10-3 with TRBJ2-3; 8 bases agree with TRBD1. Trimming removed 6 bases from V and 0 bases from J; junction bases left unmatched: 11. The germline gives CDR1 ENHRY, CDR2 SYGVKD. This CDR3 comprises 17 residues. CDR3 sequence: CAISVSGTGASTDTQYF. The DNA for the CDR3 is TGTGCCATCAGCGTCTCCGGGACAGGAGCTAGCACAGATACGCAGTATTTT.

The rearrangement joins TRBV19 to TRBJ1-3; D is unresolved. V lost 3 bases to trimming and J lost 0 bases, with 15 bases between them. The CDR3 extends over 17 amino acids. Per germline, CDR1 LNHDA and CDR2 SQIVND (reference sequence). CDR3 in amino acids: CASSIAAWADSGNTIYF. CDR3 sequence (DNA): TGTGCCAGTAGTATCGCTGCTTGGGCAGACTCTGGAAACACCATATATTTT.

The chain carries TRBV19 and TRBJ1-5; possible D gene TRBD1, 5 bases. The ends were cut back, 3 bases at V and 0 bases at J, with 15 bases in the middle. CDR3 length: 17 residues. Germline lookup yields CDR1 LNHDA and CDR2 SQIVND (reference sequence). CDR3 DNA: TGTGCCAGTAGTATCCCTCATGGGGGGAATAGCAATCAGCCCCAGCATTTT. Protein: CASSIPHGGNSNQPQHF.

The V gene is TRBV7-9, the J gene TRBJ2-7; 10 bases agree with TRBD1. Germline V gene lookup returns CDR1 SEHNR and CDR2 FQNEAQ (reference sequence). V shed 0 bases, J shed 9 bases, and the junction held 5 bases outside the gene matches. CDR3 size: 14 residues. CDR3 DNA: TGTGCCAGCAGCTTAGCCTTGACAGGGGGCGGGCAGTACTTC. This codes for CASSLALTGGGQYF. Full variable domain (outside the CDR3, taken from reference TRBV7-9 and TRBJ2-7): DTGVSQNPRHKITKRGQNVTFRCDPISEHNRLYWYRQTLGQGPEFLTYFQNEAQLEKSRLLSDRFSAERPKGSFSTLEIQRTEQGDSAMYLCASSLALTGGGQYFGPGTRLTVT.

This chain connects TRBV2 to TRBJ1-1; maybe TRBD1 (5 bases). Trimming shortened V by 9 bases and J by 1 base, and 18 bases separated the two germline ends. CDR1 is SNHLY, CDR2 FYNNEI, per germline. The CDR3 has 15 amino acids. The CDR3 sequence is CASTTGGRANTEAFF. CDR3 coding DNA: TGTGCCAGTACGACGGGAGGCAGGGCGAACACTGAAGCTTTCTTT.

The genes are TRBV28 and TRBJ2-3; D unresolved. Germline CDR1 is MDHEN and CDR2 is SYDVKM. This CDR3 contains 12 residues. With 4 bases removed from V and 8 bases from J, the gap between germline ends came to 10 bases. The CDR3 nucleotides are TGTGCCAGCAGTTCCCCAAGTGGTACGCAGTATTTT. It encodes CASSSPSGTQYF.

The genes are TRBV5-4 and TRBJ1-3, with D hard to call. CDR1 SGHNT and CDR2 YYREEE come from the germline V gene (reference sequence). The CDR3 sequence is 12 residues long. V was trimmed by 1 base and J by 4 bases, leaving 3 bases between them. The CDR3 sequence is CASSLRGNTIYF. In DNA, the CDR3 is TGTGCCAGCAGCTTGAGGGGAAACACCATATATTTT.

On this clone itself: Other DNA sequences in this sample translate to the same CDR3. This chain connects TRBV28 to TRBJ2-7; perhaps TRBD1 as D (5 bases). The CDR3 length is 14 residues. Germline lookup yields CDR1 MDHEN and CDR2 SYDVKM. V lost 2 bases and J lost 2, with 10 bases in between. The CDR3 DNA reads TGTGCCAGCAGTTTAGGGGCAGGCGCCTACGAGCAGTACTTC. Translating gives CASSLGAGAYEQYF.

There are a few counts of this clone. This chain uses TRBV27 with TRBJ1-5; D may be TRBD1 (5 bases). V gave up 5 bases and J gave up 5 bases, with 16 bases separating them. The CDR3 covers 15 residues. Germline CDR1 MNHEY, CDR2 SMNVEV (reference sequence). CDR3 DNA: TGTGCCAGCAGTACTATGGGGGTGAGGGATCAGCCCCAGCATTTT. As protein: CASSTMGVRDQPQHF.

The gene calls are TRBV5-1 and TRBJ2-1; 8 nucleotides line up with TRBD2. Unmatched junction bases numbered 6, after V lost 1 base and J lost 6 bases. The CDR3 runs 15 residues. Per the germline V gene, CDR1 is SGHRS and CDR2 is YFSETQ. CDR3 sequence (DNA): TGCGCCAGCAGCTTGCCGGGAGCGGGAGTCAATGAGCAGTTCTTC. Protein product: CASSLPGAGVNEQFF.

The V call is TRBV11-3, the J call TRBJ2-7, with D maybe TRBD1 (6 bases). V was shortened by 5 bases and J by 5 bases, with 13 bases between the two germline ends. The CDR3 has 13 residues. Germline V gene sequence: CDR1 SGHNT, CDR2 YENEEA. The CDR3 DNA follows: TGTGCCAGCAGCACAGGCAGGGGCGACGAGCAGTACTTC. Its protein is CASSTGRGDEQYF.

The J gene is TRBJ2-5, the V gene TRBV10-3; 8 bases agree with TRBD2. With V trimmed by 10 bases and J by 4 bases, 17 bases remained unmatched. In germline, CDR1 is ENHRY, CDR2 SYGVKD. The CDR3 spans 16 residues. The CDR3 here is CATHPSGGDRGETQYF. The CDR3 DNA reads as TGTGCCACTCACCCCTCGGGGGGGGACCGCGGAGAGACCCAGTACTTC.

V usage is TRBV6-5 and J usage is TRBJ2-3; TRBD2 matches at 10 bases. Germline assignment: CDR1 MNHEY and CDR2 SVGAGI. Trimming took 2 bases from V and 6 from J; bases not matched to a gene: 5. The CDR3 runs 15 residues. CDR3 loop: CASSYASGGPDTQYF. In nucleotides, the CDR3 is TGTGCCAGCAGTTACGCTAGCGGGGGCCCCGATACGCAGTATTTT.

With respect to this clone: The same CDR3 can be traced to other DNA sequences in this sample. Here the CDR3 reads CASSGGTSGRDTQYF. The DNA of the CDR3 is TGTGCCAGCAGCGGCGGGACTAGCGGGAGAGATACGCAGTATTTT. The chain recombines TRBV9 with TRBJ2-3, with TRBD2 matching over 14 bases. Trimming took 3 bases from V and 5 from J; bases not matched to a gene: 2. The CDR3 has 15 residues. Germline V gene lookup returns CDR1 SGDLS and CDR2 YYNGEE.

As concerns this clone: Additional DNA sequences in this sample encode the identical CDR3. The chain carries TRBV6-1 and TRBJ2-7, with 9 bases fitting TRBD1. This CDR3 has 14 amino acids. After removal of 0 bases from V and 3 bases from J, the junction contained 0 bases not matched to a gene. Germline lookup yields CDR1 MNHNS and CDR2 SASEGT. The CDR3 sequence is CASSEAGQGYEQYF. For the CDR3, the DNA is TGTGCCAGCAGTGAAGCGGGACAGGGCTACGAGCAGTACTTC.